This TCR beta chain was identified in a study of OX40 agonist ivuxolimab in advanced cancers. The overall study: Among those treated, three patients had partial responses, one with hepatocellular carcinoma and two with cutaneous melanoma.

A word on this clone: Antigen specificity is unknown.

Trimming removed 5 bases from V and 0 bases from J, with 8 bases in between. Germline values: CDR1 SGHVS, CDR2 FQNEAQ. The CDR3 totals 15 residues. Study-wide points: In general, CD8+ T cells held more expanded clones than CD4+ did, on average.

The protocol was immunoSEQ multiplex PCR, while the TCRdb copy is restricted to in-frame clones and leaves out a portion. Among tens of thousands of clones listed, about 90% were seen once. The chain uses TRBV7-8 and TRBJ2-6, with D unresolved. The sample in question was CD4+ or CD8+ T cells sorted from blood, obtained in a trial of the OX40 agonist ivuxolimab. The receptor's source is an adult with an advanced solid tumor such as melanoma, head and neck, liver or kidney cancer. DNA of the CDR3: TGTGCCAGCAGCGTAAGCGTCTCTGGGGCCAACGTCCTGACTTTC. This sequence encodes CASSVSVSGANVLTF.